This T cell receptor (beta chain) derives from a study of shared clonotypes between healthy human individuals. Study-wide results and caveats: At large depth, rarefaction still showed sorted-subset sequencing to be incomplete. The small donor group covered limited genetic and exposure diversity.

The germline V and J ends were trimmed by 1 base and 7 bases, with 17 bases remaining between them. Germline assignment: CDR1 MDHEN and CDR2 SYDVKM. The CDR3 loop spans 15 amino acids. Turning to this clone: As yet, its antigen is unknown.

Assay runs were performed at deep level. Generated by immunoSEQ multiplex PCR, the TCRdb table keeps only in-frame clones and is missing some. Of 2 million or so clones in the sample, about 95% were seen once. Positively selected for CCR7, the CD45RO-negative cells used as naive CD8 cells excluded terminally differentiated effector memory CD45RA+ cells. This sequence originates from a young man in good health. Sequenced input: naive CD8+ T cells sorted from blood. The chain uses TRBV28 and TRBJ2-7; D not resolved. DNA of the CDR3: TGTGCCAGCAGTTTATTAGGGTTTGGTGTCTGGGAGCAGTACTTC. Protein product: CASSLLGFGVWEQYF.